The subject of this entry is one T cell receptor (beta chain). The sample originates from a study of blood T cell repertoires in COVID-19. As for the study in general: The study drew acute and convalescent COVID-19 samples from the United States, Italy and Spain. T cells, B-cell-depleted T cells, or PBMCs provided the cDNA or gDNA that served as material.

Authors' analysis steps: By means of reference gene primer amplification, nucleated cell counts were estimated. Profiling relied on immunoSEQ multiplex PCR, and the TCRdb table lists in-frame clones only, not all of them. The V and J calls and clone size were taken over from that table, and D and trimming were inferred from the DNA. The sample records more than 200,000 clones, around 78% being singletons. Germline CDR1 reads MNHEY; CDR2 reads SVGAGI. The junction had 5 bases not matched to a gene; V was cut back by 6 bases and J by 1 base. The CDR3 has 14 amino acids. The genes are TRBV6-5 and TRBJ2-5; 7 bases agree with TRBD1. The receptor's source is a woman between 70 and 85 years old with active or convalescent COVID-19. Sequencing was done on a sample of peripheral blood. This CDR3 reads CASRPTGAQETQYF. The CDR3 DNA sequence: TGTGCCAGCAGACCTACAGGGGCCCAAGAGACCCAGTACTTC.